Listed here are 22 T cell receptor beta chains from one sample, sequenced in a study of T cells in Graves' hyperthyroidism and ophthalmopathy (dated by TCRdb to between 2018 and 2020). Library generation was performed with multiplex PCR. Sequencing took place on an Illumina HiSeq 2000. Amplification of TCR beta CDR3 regions was carried out from RNA transcripts. A first-round RT-PCR of the TCR CDR3 used the HTBI primer set with the Qiagen OneStep RT-PCR kit. The public reads were quality trimmed at Q25 with fastp and then assembled into clones with MiXCR by TCRdb, keeping productive beta chains. Entries that share a CDR3 protein sequence are merged under the most common genes and DNA. The sample has approximately 520,000 distinct CDR3 sequences on record, 24% of them singletons. 11% of the sample is in the top ten clones. The sequenced material came from blood. These receptors were obtained from a woman aged 25 to 45 with Graves' ophthalmopathy.

Remarks on this clonotype: It may be a read error: a sequence one base away is much more abundant. J is TRBJ1-1 and V is TRBV20-1, with D possibly being TRBD1 (5 bases). CDR1 DFQATT and CDR2 SNEGSKA come from the germline V gene (reference sequence). The CDR3 loop spans 13 amino acids. The CDR3 reads CSALGTVNTGAFF. The DNA of the CDR3 is TGCAGTGCTCTGGGGACGGTGAACACTGGAGCTTTCTTT.

This clonotype was seen at least ten times. J is TRBJ1-3 and V is TRBV20-1; 8 bases are a match to TRBD1. The trim removed 2 bases at V and 1 base at J, leaving 7 bases unmatched. In germline, CDR1 is DFQATT, CDR2 SNEGSKA (reference sequence). The CDR3 has 16 amino acids. CDR3 in DNA: TGCAGTGCTAGATTACCCGGGACAGGATCTGGAAACACCATATATTTT. Translation: CSARLPGTGSGNTIYF.

The chain is built from TRBV19 and TRBJ2-2, with 8 bases matching TRBD1. The CDR3 runs to 17 residues. V trimming: 3 bases; J trimming: 3 bases; junction bases outside the gene matches: 9. The germline gives CDR1 LNHDA, CDR2 SQIVND (reference sequence). CDR3: CASSISPDRAYTGELFF. Written as DNA, the CDR3 is TGTGCCAGTAGTATCTCTCCGGACAGGGCTTACACCGGGGAGCTGTTTTTT. Based on the CDR3 plus reference TRBV19 and TRBJ2-2, the full variable domain is DGGITQSPKYLFRKEGQNVTLSCEQNLNHDAMYWYRQDPGQGLRLIYYSQIVNDFQKGDIAEGYSVSREKKESFPLTVTSAQKNPTAFYLCASSISPDRAYTGELFFGEGSRLTVL.

In this sample, this clonotype turned up many times. The gene calls are TRBV28 and TRBJ1-2; 7 bases are shared with TRBD1. Germline CDR1 MDHEN, CDR2 SYDVKM. Trimming at V came to 7 bases and at J to 5 bases, leaving 4 bases not matched to a gene. This CDR3 region has 12 residues. The CDR3 DNA is TGTGCCAGCACCACAGGGGTGTATGGCTACACCTTC. It codes for CASTTGVYGYTF.

This chain connects TRBV14 to TRBJ2-2; D is unresolved. The CDR3 loop spans 15 amino acids. The V end lost 0 bases, the J end lost 3 bases, and 8 bases lay between the germline ends. Germline-derived CDR1 and CDR2 are SGHDN and FVKESK. CDR3 in DNA: TGTGCCAGCAGCCAAGAGGTCAGCTACACCGGGGAGCTGTTTTTT. Protein sequence: CASSQEVSYTGELFF.

This rearrangement joins TRBV7-2 to TRBJ2-7, with D maybe TRBD1 (7 bases). Trimming removed 5 bases from V and 3 bases from J, with 17 bases in between. CDR1 is SGHTA, CDR2 FQGNSA, per germline. The CDR3 length is 15 residues. The CDR3 DNA sequence: TGTGCCAGCAGCCCCAGGGGGGCGCAGGACTACGAGCAGTACTTC. Amino acids: CASSPRGAQDYEQYF.

This clonotype has at least ten counts. The chain joins TRBV28 to TRBJ2-5; 10 bases are a match to TRBD1. There are 15 residues in the CDR3. From germline, CDR1 is MDHEN and CDR2 SYDVKM. V was pared by 2 bases and J by 5 bases, with 5 bases of the junction left unmatched. The CDR3 DNA follows: TGTGCCAGCAGTTTAGCCGGGACAGGGGAGGAGACCCAGTACTTC. Translated, it gives CASSLAGTGEETQYF.

This clonotype was recorded at least ten times. J is TRBJ1-1 and V is TRBV2; tentative D call: TRBD1 (6 bases). The germline CDR1 and CDR2 sequences are SNHLY and FYNNEI. The CDR3 spans 12 residues. DNA of the CDR3: TGTGCGGCGGGGGGGCTATCTACTGAAGCTTTCTTT. It specifies CAAGGLSTEAFF.

Only a few counts were recorded for this clonotype. The CDR3 nucleotides read TGTGCCACCAGCAGAGGTCCTAGCGGGTATAACACCGGGGAGCTGTTTTTT. It is translated as CATSRGPSGYNTGELFF. The V and J genes are TRBV15 and TRBJ2-2; TRBD2 matches 8 bases. The trim removed 1 base at V and 2 bases at J, leaving 6 bases unmatched. The CDR3 is 17 amino acids. In germline, CDR1 is LNHNV, CDR2 YYDKDF (reference sequence).

This clonotype was recorded at least ten times. The gene calls are TRBV2 and TRBJ1-5; D is uncertain. V lost 4 bases and J 2 bases, leaving 12 bases between the germline ends. The CDR3 runs to 15 residues. Germline V gene lookup returns CDR1 SNHLY and CDR2 FYNNEI. CDR3 nucleotide sequence: TGTGCCAGCAGTGTGCAGGAGGCCGGCAATCAGCCCCAGCATTTT. Its protein is CASSVQEAGNQPQHF.

This clonotype was seen repeatedly, ten times or more. The CDR3 reads CAWSVLARGYTF. In DNA, the CDR3 is TGTGCCTGGAGTGTATTAGCCCGCGGCTACACCTTC. V and J are TRBV30 and TRBJ1-2; D not resolved. This CDR3 spans 12 amino acids. V was trimmed by 0 bases and J by 8 bases, leaving 10 bases between them. Germline V CDR1 and CDR2: GTSNPN, SVGIG (reference sequence).

Many counts were recorded for this clonotype. J is TRBJ1-2 and V is TRBV30; D ambiguous. This CDR3 is built from 15 residues. Germline V gene data show CDR1 as GTSNPN and CDR2 as SVGIG (reference sequence). Between the trimmed V and J ends, which lost 3 bases and 1 base, there was a span of 15 bases. The CDR3 spells CAWSGPRTGNYGYTF. CDR3 DNA sequence: TGTGCCTGGAGCGGACCTCGGACGGGTAACTATGGCTACACCTTC.

This clonotype showed up just a few times. The chain carries TRBV29-1 and TRBJ2-7; the D is unclear. This CDR3 is built from 12 residues. Trimming shortened V by 4 bases and J by 2 bases, and 9 bases separated the two germline ends. Germline V gives CDR1 SQVTM, CDR2 ANQGSEA. CDR3 loop: CSVGELPYEQYF. CDR3 nucleotides: TGCAGCGTTGGGGAATTACCCTACGAGCAGTACTTC.

This clonotype was recorded at least ten times. The genes are TRBV24-1 and TRBJ1-6; the match to TRBD1 covers 8 bases. CDR1 is KGHDR, CDR2 SFDVKD, per germline. The CDR3 consists of 14 residues. The V and J ends lost 2 bases and 13 bases, in that order; junction bases with no gene match: 6. CDR3 in DNA: TGTGCCACCAGTGATTCAGGGGGCTCGTCTCCCCTCCACTTT. It is translated as CATSDSGGSSPLHF.

This chain uses TRBV10-3 with TRBJ2-7; TRBD1 is a possible D gene (5 bases). V was cut by 2 bases and J by 4 bases, with 12 bases left in between. Germline V CDR1 and CDR2: ENHRY, SYGVKD. This CDR3 spans 14 amino acids. Written as DNA, the CDR3 is TGTGCCATCAGTGAGAGGGGAACACTATACGAGCAGTACTTC. Amino acid sequence: CAISERGTLYEQYF.

The chain uses TRBV13 and TRBJ1-1, with D maybe TRBD1 (6 bases). The CDR3 totals 17 residues. Germline loops: CDR1 PRHDT, CDR2 FYEKMQ (reference sequence). V was pared by 0 bases and J by 3 bases, with 17 bases between. The CDR3: CASSLGRVWGADTEAFF. In DNA form, the CDR3 reads TGTGCCAGCAGCTTAGGCCGGGTTTGGGGGGCGGACACTGAAGCTTTCTTT.

The chain joins TRBV6-1 to TRBJ2-7; 11 bases line up with TRBD2. This CDR3 contains 15 residues. J gave up 1 base and V 2 bases, and 1 base lay outside the gene matches. CDR1 is MNHNS and CDR2 is SASEGT in the germline V gene. CDR3 nucleotide sequence: TGTGCCAGCAGTGAACCTAGCGGGAGGTCCTACGAGCAGTACTTC. It codes for CASSEPSGRSYEQYF.

Points on this clonotype: This may be a read error: a much more frequent sequence differs by one nucleotide. The chain employs TRBV6-1 and TRBJ1-2; tentatively, D is TRBD1 (5 bases). This CDR3 is 14 amino acids long. Germline-derived CDR1 and CDR2 are MNHNS and SASEGT. The CDR3 DNA follows: TGTGCCAGCAGAACGGACCGGTGGGGCTATGACTACACCTTC. Its protein product is CASRTDRWGYDYTF.

The table lists this clonotype with a few counts. The chain joins TRBV20-1 to TRBJ1-6, with D perhaps matching TRBD1 (5 bases). The CDR3 covers 14 residues. V shed 4 bases and J shed 8 bases, with 15 bases lying between them. Per the germline V gene, CDR1 is DFQATT and CDR2 is SNEGSKA (reference sequence). CDR3 residues: CSATLGVDYSPLHF. CDR3 DNA: TGCAGTGCTACTCTGGGGGTCGATTATTCACCCCTCCACTTT.

This clonotype was counted at least ten times. V usage is TRBV6-1 and J usage is TRBJ2-5, with 12 bases that match TRBD2. J gave up 2 bases and V 6 bases, and 1 base lay outside the gene matches. The CDR3 is 14 residues long. Germline assignment: CDR1 MNHNS and CDR2 SASEGT. CDR3: CASSGLAGQETQYF. The CDR3 DNA follows: TGTGCCAGCAGCGGACTAGCGGGACAAGAGACCCAGTACTTC.

This clonotype was found a few times. The chain is built from TRBV9 and TRBJ1-1; 10 bases agree with TRBD1. J gave up 5 bases and V 2 bases, and 6 bases lay outside the gene matches. The CDR3 covers 15 residues. Germline-derived CDR1 and CDR2 are SGDLS and YYNGEE. The CDR3: CASSVGDRGETEAFF. The DNA of the CDR3 is TGTGCCAGCAGCGTGGGGGACAGGGGTGAAACTGAAGCTTTCTTT. Drawing the rest from reference TRBV9 and TRBJ1-1, the complete variable domain is DSGVTQTPKHLITATGQRVTLRCSPRSGDLSVYWYQQSLDQGLQFLIQYYNGEERAKGNILERFSAQQFPDLHSELNLSSLELGDSALYFCASSVGDRGETEAFFGQGTRLTVV.

In its sample, this clonotype was seen many times. The genes are TRBV27 and TRBJ2-7; TRBD1 matches 9 bases. Germline V gene data show CDR1 as MNHEY and CDR2 as SMNVEV (reference sequence). The junction had 4 bases not matched to a gene; V was cut back by 0 bases and J by 7 bases. The CDR3 has 14 amino acids. The chain's CDR3 is CASSLSQGAREQYF. The CDR3 DNA reads as TGTGCCAGCAGTTTATCACAGGGGGCAAGGGAGCAGTACTTC.